The rows below give T cell receptor beta chains drawn from one sample of a study of blood T cell repertoires in COVID-19. Assay: immunoSEQ multiplex PCR; the TCRdb copy retains only in-frame clones and omits some. Among 130,000 or so clones listed, less than 90% were seen once. Sequencing used peripheral blood. These receptors were taken from a man aged 25 to 45 with COVID-19, enrolled during active disease. The CDR3 runs from the conserved cysteine through the conserved F or W. D genes are given only for firm matches. A clone size is listed for some rows: how often the clone was seen (once, few, many), or a class if it is expanded.

CASSLQRQYGYTF | TGTGCCAGCAGCTTACAAAGACAGTATGGCTACACCTTC | TRBJ1-2 | TRBV7-8 | . | .
CATVGGADTQYF | TGTGCCACCGTGGGAGGGGCAGATACGCAGTATTTT | TRBJ2-3 | TRBV6-6 | . | TRBD2
CASSFTGVDTQYF | TGTGCCAGCAGTTTCACAGGGGTAGATACGCAGTATTTT | TRBJ2-3 | TRBV12-3/TRBV12-4 | . | TRBD1
CASSDSIVGGSDTQYF | TGTGCCAGCAGTGACTCGATCGTGGGGGGGTCAGATACGCAGTATTTT | TRBJ2-3 | TRBV6-4 | . | TRBD2
CASSTTGNGNSPLHF | TGTGCCAGCAGCACCACAGGGAATGGTAATTCACCCCTCCACTTT | TRBJ1-6 | TRBV7-3 | few | .
CASSPRLAGAQIANF | TGTGCCAGCAGTCCCCGACTAGCGGGAGCACAGATAGCCAATTTT | TRBJ2-3 | TRBV6-6 | . | TRBD2
CASNGDREAFF | TGTGCCAGCAATGGGGACAGAGAAGCTTTCTTT | TRBJ1-1 | TRBV6-5 | . | TRBD1
CATRVGAGRSEAFF | TGTGCCACCCGAGTTGGGGCAGGAAGATCGGAAGCTTTCTTT | TRBJ1-1 | TRBV28 | . | .
CASSLSALQEQYF | TGTGCCAGCAGTTTATCGGCCCTCCAGGAGCAGTACTTC | TRBJ2-7 | TRBV27 | . | .
CASSAEQGREKLFF | TGTGCCAGCAGCGCGGAACAGGGGAGAGAAAAACTGTTTTTT | TRBJ1-4 | TRBV9 | . | TRBD1
CASSLSSSYNEQFF | TGTGCCAGCAGCTTATCGAGCTCCTACAATGAGCAGTTCTTC | TRBJ2-1 | TRBV7-9 | . | .
CASSLLRTSGAYEQYF | TGTGCCAGCAGCTTACTTAGGACTAGCGGGGCCTACGAGCAGTACTTC | TRBJ2-7 | TRBV5-6 | . | TRBD2
CASSQVGGDPGELFF | TGTGCCAGCAGCCAGGTCGGCGGGGATCCCGGGGAGCTGTTTTTT | TRBJ2-2 | TRBV3-1/TRBV3-2 | . | .
CASSPPRGRGTDTQYF | TGTGCCAGCAGTCCCCCTCGGGGAAGGGGCACAGATACGCAGTATTTT | TRBJ2-3 | TRBV28 | . | .
CASRRDILYEQYF | TGTGCCAGCAGGAGGGACATACTTTACGAGCAGTACTTC | TRBJ2-7 | TRBV6-5 | . | .
CASSWGQDFGYTF | TGTGCCAGCAGCTGGGGACAAGATTTTGGCTACACCTTC | TRBJ1-2 | TRBV7-9 | . | .
CASRARDTHTQYF | TGTGCCAGCAGGGCCCGGGACACCCATACGCAGTATTTT | TRBJ2-3 | TRBV2 | . | .
CASSPGMDYGYTF | TGTGCCAGCAGTCCCGGGATGGACTATGGCTACACCTTC | TRBJ1-2 | TRBV28 | . | .
CASSSKPTGVGYTF | TGTGCCAGCAGTTCTAAACCGACAGGGGTCGGCTACACCTTC | TRBJ1-2 | TRBV11-2 | . | TRBD1
CASSQGTGEPQYF | TGTGCCAGCTCACAGGGCACGGGAGAGCCGCAGTACTTC | TRBJ2-7 | TRBV18 | . | .
CASSSPPTSGRIGELFF | TGTGCCAGCAGTTCCCCCCCCACTAGCGGGAGAATCGGGGAGCTGTTTTTT | TRBJ2-2 | TRBV28 | . | TRBD2
CSVVFWGGGETQYF | TGCAGCGTTGTATTTTGGGGAGGGGGGGAGACCCAGTACTTC | TRBJ2-5 | TRBV29-1 | . | .
CASSIQGADTQYF | TGTGCCAGCAGTATACAGGGGGCAGATACGCAGTATTTT | TRBJ2-3 | TRBV28 | once | TRBD1
CASSFLPSGTGKAEQYF | TGTGCCAGCAGCTTTCTACCTTCCGGGACAGGGAAGGCCGAGCAGTACTTC | TRBJ2-7 | TRBV11-2 | . | TRBD1
CASSASGTGPYEQYF | TGTGCCAGCAGCGCCTCCGGGACAGGGCCCTACGAGCAGTACTTC | TRBJ2-7 | TRBV9 | . | TRBD1
CASSRQGALFTGELFF | TGTGCCAGCAGCCGACAGGGGGCACTTTTTACCGGGGAGCTGTTTTTT | TRBJ2-2 | TRBV7-9 | . | TRBD1
CASSSRLAGSQETQYF | TGTGCCAGTAGTTCTAGACTAGCGGGAAGCCAAGAGACCCAGTACTTC | TRBJ2-5 | TRBV19 | . | TRBD2
CASRRQGAYEQYF | TGTGCCAGCAGGAGACAGGGAGCCTACGAGCAGTACTTC | TRBJ2-7 | TRBV27 | . | TRBD1
CASSEAHRDREYGYTF | TGCGCCAGCAGTGAGGCTCACCGGGACAGGGAGTATGGCTACACCTTC | TRBJ1-2 | TRBV10-1 | once | TRBD1
CASSSGQALNTEAFF | TGTGCCAGTAGTTCCGGACAGGCTTTAAACACTGAAGCTTTCTTT | TRBJ1-1 | TRBV19 | . | TRBD1
CASSILGGDGQRNEQFF | TGTGCCAGTAGTATCCTCGGAGGCGACGGGCAAAGGAATGAGCAGTTCTTC | TRBJ2-1 | TRBV19 | . | .
CASSLTVNNYGYTF | TGTGCCAGCAGTTTGACAGTCAATAACTATGGCTACACCTTC | TRBJ1-2 | TRBV27 | once | .
CASSFAGVEGDTQYF | TGTGCCAGCAGCTTCGCCGGGGTGGAAGGAGATACGCAGTATTTT | TRBJ2-3 | TRBV7-2 | . | .
CASSRQTGVDGYTF | TGTGCCAGCAGCCGTCAGACAGGGGTGGATGGCTACACCTTC | TRBJ1-2 | TRBV7-2 | once | TRBD1
CASSLEREDRYNEQFF | TGTGCCAGCAGCTTAGAGCGGGAAGATCGCTACAATGAGCAGTTCTTC | TRBJ2-1 | TRBV13 | . | TRBD2
CASSATSTYEQYF | TGTGCCAGCAGCGCGACATCCACCTACGAGCAGTACTTC | TRBJ2-7 | TRBV11-3 | . | .
CASTLRGGYETQYF | TGTGCCAGCACCCTGCGAGGAGGTTATGAGACCCAGTACTTC | TRBJ2-5 | TRBV7-2 | . | .
CASSLVKVGGPNTEAFF | TGTGCCAGCAGCTTGGTAAAGGTTGGAGGGCCGAACACTGAAGCTTTCTTT | TRBJ1-1 | TRBV5-4 | . | .
CASSIRSSGRRTDTQYF | TGTGCCAGTAGTATTAGGTCTAGCGGGAGGCGCACAGATACGCAGTATTTT | TRBJ2-3 | TRBV19 | few | TRBD2
CASSVGIGRNSYEQYF | TGCGCCAGCAGCGTGGGAATAGGCAGGAACTCCTACGAGCAGTACTTC | TRBJ2-7 | TRBV5-1 | . | .
CASSIEGRGNGELFF | TGTGCCAGTAGTATAGAGGGCAGGGGAAACGGGGAGCTGTTTTTT | TRBJ2-2 | TRBV19 | . | .
CASSVGHEGNTIYF | TGCGCCAGCAGCGTGGGACACGAGGGAAACACCATATATTTT | TRBJ1-3 | TRBV10-2 | . | .
CASSPSQGAVNEQFF | TGTGCCAGCTCACCGTCCCAGGGGGCGGTCAATGAGCAGTTCTTC | TRBJ2-1 | TRBV18 | . | TRBD1
CASSLRRTGANTEAFF | TGTGCCAGCAGTTTGAGGAGGACAGGTGCGAACACTGAAGCTTTCTTT | TRBJ1-1 | TRBV28 | . | TRBD1
CASITGEGLVGASSYEQYF | TGTGCCAGCATCACAGGGGAGGGACTAGTAGGAGCTAGCTCCTACGAGCAGTACTTC | TRBJ2-7 | TRBV2 | few | .
CAWRDSLNTEAFF | TGTGCCTGGCGGGACAGCCTGAACACTGAAGCTTTCTTT | TRBJ1-1 | TRBV30 | . | TRBD1